Shown below are 27 T cell receptor beta chains from a single sample sequenced in a study of cytomegalovirus exposure and HLA in healthy donors. 13 Jbeta primers and 60 Vbeta primers were used for the PCR. Sequencing used immunoSEQ multiplex PCR; TCRdb keeps in-frame clones, though not all of them. This repertoire shows about 120,000 clones, 83% found once; its top ten account for approximately 3.5%. Sequencing was done on a sample of PBMCs. The receptors were sampled from a woman in her thirties or forties in good health and CMV-seropositive.

The CDR3: CASSWGGSHNEQFF. The CDR3 DNA sequence: TGTGCCAGCAGTTGGGGCGGGAGTCACAATGAGCAGTTCTTC. The chain combines TRBV28 with TRBJ2-1, with 7 bases lining up with TRBD2. The length of the CDR3 is 14 residues. V shed 4 bases and J 5 bases; nucleotides not matched to a gene: 5. The V gene's germline CDR1 is MDHEN and CDR2 SYDVKM.

The V and J genes are TRBV5-5 and TRBJ2-7; D is uncertain. The germline V gene encodes CDR1 SGHKS and CDR2 YYEKEE (reference sequence). The CDR3 extends over 14 amino acids. Trimming removed 2 bases at V and 0 bases at J, with 9 bases between. The DNA for the CDR3 is TGTGCCAGCAGCTTATCCGTCTACTCCTACGAGCAGTACTTC. Protein sequence: CASSLSVYSYEQYF.

The chain uses TRBV19 and TRBJ1-5; possible D gene TRBD1, 6 bases. This CDR3 spans 15 amino acids. Germline loops: CDR1 LNHDA, CDR2 SQIVND (reference sequence). Trimming left V 5 bases short and J 4 bases short, with 15 bases between. The CDR3 loop reads CASSPDGGTNQPQHF. The CDR3 coding sequence is TGTGCCAGTAGTCCAGATGGGGGCACTAATCAGCCCCAGCATTTT.

This chain links TRBV5-8 with TRBJ1-2; D is perhaps TRBD1 (5 bases). The V gene's germline CDR1 is SGHTS and CDR2 YDEGEE. The CDR3 totals 15 residues. Trimming pared 8 bases from V and 4 bases from J, leaving 21 bases between. The CDR3 DNA reads as TGTGCCAGTGACGAGGGTATGGGGGGTGCCTATGGCTACACCTTC. This codes for CASDEGMGGAYGYTF.

The rearrangement joins TRBV29-1 to TRBJ2-1; D ambiguous. Trimming shortened V by 4 bases and J by 4 bases, and 5 bases separated the two germline ends. Germline values: CDR1 SQVTM, CDR2 ANQGSEA. The CDR3 is 11 amino acids. The CDR3 bases are TGCAGCGTTGTAGCTTACAATGAGCAGTTCTTC. Protein: CSVVAYNEQFF.

This clone appeared a single time. The chain carries TRBV6-5 and TRBJ2-5; tentative D call: TRBD2 (5 bases). Per the germline V gene, CDR1 is MNHEY and CDR2 is SVGAGI. V lost 5 bases and J lost 5, with 12 bases in between. This CDR3 has 13 residues. CDR3 residues: CASSQPEAETQYF. CDR3 DNA sequence: TGTGCCAGCAGTCAACCGGAGGCGGAGACCCAGTACTTC.

This chain joins TRBV10-2 and TRBJ2-4; D may be TRBD2 (6 bases). The CDR3 covers 17 residues. The V end was cut by 4 bases, the J end by 1 base, with 17 bases between. Germline CDR1 and CDR2: WSHSY and SAAADI. The CDR3 DNA reads as TGCGCCAGCAGTGCCCCTTCCGGGACTCAGGCCAAAAACATTCAGTACTTC. It encodes CASSAPSGTQAKNIQYF.

The V and J genes are TRBV19 and TRBJ2-1, with D possibly matching TRBD1 (5 bases). The CDR3 loop spans 15 amino acids. V lost 4 bases, J lost 8 bases, and 18 bases lay in between. Germline CDR1 is LNHDA and CDR2 is SQIVND (reference sequence). CDR3 region: CASSKSQGVFHEQFF. The CDR3 DNA sequence: TGTGCCAGTAGTAAATCCCAAGGGGTTTTCCATGAGCAGTTCTTC.

This chain connects TRBV28 to TRBJ2-5, with TRBD1 matching 11 bases. This CDR3 has 14 amino acids. The V gene end was trimmed by 5 bases and the J gene end by 5 bases; junction bases not matched to a gene: 4. Looked up from germline, CDR1 is MDHEN and CDR2 is SYDVKM. CDR3 nucleotides: TGTGCCAGCAGTCGGACAGGGGGCTCGGAGACCCAGTACTTC. This encodes CASSRTGGSETQYF.

The V gene is TRBV5-6, the J gene TRBJ1-2, with D possibly TRBD1 on 6 matching bases. V shed 4 bases and J shed 2 bases, with 12 bases lying between them. The CDR3 contains 14 residues. Germline assignment: CDR1 SGHDT and CDR2 YYEEEE. The CDR3: CASSAQGTNYGYTF. The CDR3 nucleotides read TGTGCCAGCAGCGCACAGGGAACCAACTATGGCTACACCTTC.

As concerns this clone: Its ends do not fully match the called genes, so a read error is possible. The V gene is TRBV19, the J gene TRBJ2-3; 8 bases agree with TRBD1. Germline V gene data show CDR1 as LNHDA and CDR2 as SQIVND (reference sequence). This CDR3 is 16 amino acids long. The CDR3 DNA reads as TGTGCCAGTACAGACGGGGGACAGGCCCTCACAGATACGCAGTGTTTT. Translating gives CASTDGGQALTDTQCF.

The CDR3 nucleotides are TGTGCCAGCAGTTCTCGGACAGGGGGCTACGAGCAGTACTTC. This gives the protein CASSSRTGGYEQYF. V gene TRBV27 combines with J gene TRBJ2-7; 10 bases map to TRBD1. Germline V lookup: CDR1 MNHEY, CDR2 SMNVEV (reference sequence). After removal of 4 bases from V and 3 bases from J, the junction contained 3 bases not matched to a gene. The CDR3 totals 14 residues.

The rearrangement links TRBV5-4 to TRBJ2-7; 8 positions match TRBD2. The CDR3 length is 15 residues. Per germline, CDR1 SGHNT and CDR2 YYREEE (reference sequence). J lost 6 bases, V lost 1 base, and 9 bases had no gene match. This CDR3 is CASSLFAGGRLEQYF. The CDR3, as DNA: TGTGCCAGCAGCTTGTTTGCGGGAGGTCGGCTCGAGCAGTACTTC.

The genes are TRBV5-1 and TRBJ2-5; no reliable D call. Judging by the DNA end, TRBJ2-7 fits better; the J call may be wrong. Germline loops: CDR1 SGHRS, CDR2 YFSETQ. CDR3 length: 14 residues. In nucleotides, the CDR3 is TGCGCCAGCAGCTTGGGCCGGATCCTGGGCGAGCAGTACTTC. It is translated as CASSLGRILGEQYF.

The chain combines TRBV5-4 with TRBJ1-1; possible D gene TRBD1, 5 bases. Trimming took off 4 bases at V and 4 bases at J, with 14 bases between the two ends. Germline V gives CDR1 SGHNT, CDR2 YYREEE (reference sequence). This CDR3 comprises 14 residues. The CDR3 DNA reads TGTGCCAGCAGCGGCCAGGACATGGGCACTGAAGCTTTCTTT. Its translation is CASSGQDMGTEAFF.

This clone appeared a few times. This chain links TRBV9 with TRBJ1-3; the D gene is possibly TRBD1 (5 bases). V lost 3 bases to trimming and J lost 0 bases, with 19 bases between them. Germline V lookup: CDR1 SGDLS, CDR2 YYNGEE. The CDR3 consists of 18 residues. Written as DNA, the CDR3 is TGTGCCAGCAGCGACGGGGGTCCCAGATCCCACTCTGGAAACACCATATATTTT. Translation gives CASSDGGPRSHSGNTIYF.

This rearrangement joins TRBV5-1 to TRBJ1-2, with D hard to call. CDR3 length: 14 amino acids. The germline CDR1 and CDR2 sequences are SGHRS and YFSETQ. Between the trimmed V and J ends, which lost 0 bases and 5 bases, there was a span of 11 bases. CDR3 loop: CASSLGTGFYGYTF. CDR3 nucleotide sequence: TGCGCCAGCAGCTTGGGCACGGGTTTTTATGGCTACACCTTC.

The chain has TRBV7-3 and TRBJ2-3; D unresolved. V lost 5 bases, J lost 2 bases, and 17 bases lay in between. Per germline, CDR1 SGHTA and CDR2 FQGTGA. The CDR3 contains 16 residues. The chain's CDR3 is CASSPRPQRVTDTQYF. The DNA for the CDR3 is TGTGCCAGCAGCCCCCGGCCCCAGCGTGTCACAGATACGCAGTATTTT.

J is TRBJ1-1 and V is TRBV11-3, with D maybe TRBD1 (6 bases). CDR1 and CDR2 (germline): SGHNT, YENEEA. The CDR3 length is 14 residues. V shed 7 bases and J shed 6 bases, with 18 bases lying between them. The CDR3 coding sequence is TGTGCCAGCAACCCATCACAGGGTTCTGCTGAAGCTTTCTTT. Translation: CASNPSQGSAEAFF.

The CDR3 loop is CASSPRASGRGNTGELFF. Written as DNA, the CDR3 is TGCGCCAGCAGCCCGAGGGCTAGCGGGAGGGGAAACACCGGGGAGCTGTTTTTT. The gene calls are TRBV5-1 and TRBJ2-2, with TRBD2 matching over 12 bases. The J segment lost 2 bases and the V segment lost 4 bases, leaving 9 bases of the junction unmatched. Per germline, CDR1 SGHRS and CDR2 YFSETQ. The CDR3 totals 18 residues.

The V and J genes are TRBV29-1 and TRBJ2-3; TRBD2 aligns across 8 bases. CDR1 is SQVTM, CDR2 ANQGSEA, per germline. V lost 6 bases to trimming and J lost 3 bases; unmatched junction nucleotides: 5. The CDR3 is made up of 13 amino acids. DNA of the CDR3: TGCAGCGTAACGGGGGGGGGAACAGATACGCAGTATTTT. It codes for CSVTGGGTDTQYF.

The chain employs TRBV11-2 and TRBJ2-7; 8 bases are a match to TRBD2. The CDR3 length is 16 residues. V dropped 1 base and J dropped 2; count of bases not matched to a gene: 7. The germline V gene encodes CDR1 SGHAT and CDR2 FQNNGV. The CDR3 is CASSLVLSSGTYEQYF. In nucleotides, the CDR3 is TGTGCCAGCAGCTTAGTCCTGAGTAGCGGGACCTACGAGCAGTACTTC.

DNA for the CDR3: TGTGCCAGCAGTGAAATCTCCCTCGCTACAGGGGGCAATGAGCAGTTCTTC. As protein: CASSEISLATGGNEQFF. The genes are TRBV2 and TRBJ2-1, with 8 nucleotides matching TRBD1. This CDR3 has 17 amino acids. Germline CDR1 is SNHLY and CDR2 is FYNNEI. Trimming at V came to 2 bases and at J to 6 bases, leaving 12 bases not matched to a gene.

The chain joins TRBV7-9 to TRBJ1-1; D gene ambiguous. The CDR3 totals 15 residues. Germline lookup yields CDR1 SEHNR and CDR2 FQNEAQ (reference sequence). Trimming stripped 4 bases from V and 4 bases from J, with 16 bases between. The CDR3 sequence: CASSSTGETGTEAFF. The CDR3 bases are TGTGCCAGCAGCTCAACCGGGGAAACGGGCACTGAAGCTTTCTTT.

The gene calls are TRBV9 and TRBJ2-6, with a possible D match to TRBD1 (5 bases). Germline assignment: CDR1 SGDLS and CDR2 YYNGEE. The length of the CDR3 is 17 residues. V was cut by 0 bases and J by 2 bases, with 12 bases left in between. The CDR3 sequence: CASSVGQGRTGANVLTF. The CDR3 nucleotides are TGTGCCAGCAGCGTAGGGCAGGGTAGAACTGGGGCCAACGTCCTGACTTTC.

The chain has TRBV4-2 and TRBJ2-4; the D gene is possibly TRBD2 (6 bases). Germline CDR1 and CDR2: LGHNA and YNFKEQ. V was trimmed by 0 bases and J by 4 bases, leaving 10 bases between them. The CDR3 has 15 residues. The CDR3 sequence is CASSQDVGGKNIQYF. CDR3 in DNA: TGTGCCAGCAGCCAAGATGTCGGGGGTAAAAACATTCAGTACTTC.

This clone came up a few times. The chain has TRBV7-9 and TRBJ2-2, with 7 bases identical to TRBD1. Germline CDR1 reads SEHNR; CDR2 reads FQNEAQ (reference sequence). There are 18 residues in the CDR3. Germline trimming cut 3 bases from V and 5 bases from J; bases unmatched to any gene: 15. The CDR3 loop reads CASSFLRTGRGGTGELFF. The CDR3 DNA reads TGTGCCAGCAGCTTTCTTAGGACAGGTCGAGGGGGAACCGGGGAGCTGTTTTTT. Full variable domain (remainder filled in from reference TRBV7-9 and TRBJ2-2): DTGVSQNPRHKITKRGQNVTFRCDPISEHNRLYWYRQTLGQGPEFLTYFQNEAQLEKSRLLSDRFSAERPKGSFSTLEIQRTEQGDSAMYLCASSFLRTGRGGTGELFFGEGSRLTVL.